The rows below give T cell receptor beta chains drawn from one sample of a study of T cells in narcolepsy. TCRdb's table, derived via immunoSEQ multiplex PCR, lists solely in-frame clones and lacks some. The top ten clones hold roughly 1.7% of a sample with about 40,000 clones, about 85% of them seen once. Source material: CD45RA- memory CD4+ T cells from PBMCs. Every receptor here comes from a human donor with narcolepsy. Both conserved end residues are part of each CDR3. The order of the fields is clone size, J gene, V gene, D gene, CDR3 protein, CDR3 DNA. The D gene is left open where the match is weak. A row's size may be missing; if present it is once, few, many or a size class.

abundance: -
j_gene: TRBJ1-6
v_gene: TRBV7-2
d_gene: -
CDR3aa: CASSANGGGSPLHF
CDR3nt: TGTGCCAGCAGTGCCAACGGGGGGGGTTCACCCCTCCACTTT

abundance: few
j_gene: TRBJ2-2
v_gene: TRBV19
d_gene: -
CDR3aa: CASSITGSRTGELFF
CDR3nt: TGTGCCAGTAGTATAACCGGAAGCCGCACCGGGGAGCTGTTTTTT

abundance: -
j_gene: TRBJ1-1
v_gene: TRBV6-1
d_gene: TRBD1
CDR3aa: CASSGQGVRLAVNEAFF
CDR3nt: TGTGCCAGCAGTGGACAGGGTGTAAGGCTAGCAGTGAATGAAGCTTTCTTT

abundance: -
j_gene: TRBJ1-2
v_gene: TRBV6-1
d_gene: -
CDR3aa: CASSERVRGYTF
CDR3nt: TGTGCCAGCAGTGAAAGGGTGAGGGGCTACACCTTC

abundance: -
j_gene: TRBJ1-2
v_gene: TRBV28
d_gene: TRBD1
CDR3aa: CASSLRDRSYGYTF
CDR3nt: TGTGCCAGCAGTTTAAGGGACAGAAGCTATGGCTACACCTTC

abundance: -
j_gene: TRBJ1-1
v_gene: TRBV7-9
d_gene: -
CDR3aa: CASSRGYDTEAFF
CDR3nt: TGTGCCAGCAGCAGGGGGTATGACACTGAAGCTTTCTTT

abundance: -
j_gene: TRBJ1-5
v_gene: TRBV10-3
d_gene: TRBD1
CDR3aa: CAISGDSSTYSNQPQHF
CDR3nt: TGTGCCATCAGTGGGGACAGCTCCACTTATAGCAATCAGCCCCAGCATTTT

abundance: -
j_gene: TRBJ2-2
v_gene: TRBV4-2
d_gene: TRBD2
CDR3aa: CASSQVSSSAGTGELFF
CDR3nt: TGTGCCAGCAGCCAAGTCTCGAGCTCAGCGGGGACCGGGGAGCTGTTTTTT

abundance: -
j_gene: TRBJ1-5
v_gene: TRBV6-1
d_gene: -
CDR3aa: CASSLTSSNQPQHF
CDR3nt: TGTGCCAGCAGCCTAACAAGTAGCAATCAGCCCCAGCATTTT

abundance: -
j_gene: TRBJ1-2
v_gene: TRBV30
d_gene: -
CDR3aa: CAWDPPKNYGYTF
CDR3nt: TGTGCCTGGGACCCTCCAAAGAACTATGGCTACACCTTC

abundance: -
j_gene: TRBJ2-2
v_gene: TRBV6-4
d_gene: -
CDR3aa: CASSDRDTGELFF
CDR3nt: TGTGCCAGCAGTGACAGGGACACCGGGGAGCTGTTTTTT

abundance: -
j_gene: TRBJ1-6
v_gene: TRBV14
d_gene: -
CDR3aa: CASSQTGYGSPLHF
CDR3nt: TGTGCCAGCAGTCAAACAGGGTACGGTTCACCCCTCCACTTT

abundance: -
j_gene: TRBJ1-4
v_gene: TRBV28
d_gene: TRBD1
CDR3aa: CASSLATGGREKLFF
CDR3nt: TGTGCCAGCAGTTTGGCCACAGGGGGCCGTGAAAAACTGTTTTTT

abundance: once
j_gene: TRBJ2-5
v_gene: TRBV28
d_gene: TRBD1
CDR3aa: CASRGRDRGYQETQYF
CDR3nt: TGTGCCAGCAGGGGCCGGGACAGGGGGTACCAAGAGACCCAGTACTTC

abundance: -
j_gene: TRBJ2-5
v_gene: TRBV2
d_gene: TRBD2
CDR3aa: CASSPYSGDGETQYF
CDR3nt: TGTGCCAGCAGCCCATATAGCGGGGACGGGGAGACCCAGTACTTC

abundance: -
j_gene: TRBJ1-5
v_gene: TRBV2
d_gene: -
CDR3aa: CASSLNQPQHF
CDR3nt: TGTGCCAGCAGCCTGAATCAGCCCCAGCATTTT

abundance: -
j_gene: TRBJ1-5
v_gene: TRBV5-4
d_gene: -
CDR3aa: CASSPSPGGEPQHF
CDR3nt: TGTGCCAGCAGCCCCTCCCCGGGAGGAGAGCCCCAGCATTTT

abundance: -
j_gene: TRBJ2-5
v_gene: TRBV7-2
d_gene: TRBD2
CDR3aa: CASSLGSLAGGYQETQYF
CDR3nt: TGTGCCAGCAGCTTAGGGTCACTAGCGGGGGGGTATCAAGAGACCCAGTACTTC

abundance: -
j_gene: TRBJ1-1
v_gene: TRBV7-8
d_gene: -
CDR3aa: CASSQRLLGTEAFF
CDR3nt: TGTGCCAGCAGCCAAAGACTTCTCGGCACTGAAGCTTTCTTT

abundance: few
j_gene: TRBJ1-2
v_gene: TRBV18
d_gene: -
CDR3aa: CASSLDRAYGYTF
CDR3nt: TGTGCCAGCTCACTAGACAGAGCCTATGGCTACACCTTC

abundance: -
j_gene: TRBJ2-3
v_gene: TRBV27
d_gene: -
CDR3aa: CASRAVSDTDTQYF
CDR3nt: TGTGCCAGCAGGGCTGTATCGGACACAGATACGCAGTATTTT

abundance: once
j_gene: TRBJ1-5
v_gene: TRBV6-6
d_gene: -
CDR3aa: CASSYSNRPNQPQHF
CDR3nt: TGTGCCAGCAGTTACTCGAACAGGCCCAATCAGCCCCAGCATTTT